This record concerns one T cell receptor beta chain sequence. As yet, its antigen is unknown. Amplified TCR beta CDR3 regions came from RNA transcripts. TCR CDR3 underwent first-round RT-PCR with the HTBI primer set. TCRdb re-derived calls from the multiplex PCR reads in MiXCR, one entry per CDR3 protein. The sample has over 650,000 distinct CDR3 sequences, roughly 46% seen once. Used for diagnoses were clinical symptoms, serum thyroxine and TRAb, thyroid ultrasound and orbital computed tomography. V was clipped by 3 bases and J by 5 bases, with 7 bases between them. Germline V gene lookup returns CDR1 SQVTM and CDR2 ANQGSEA. This CDR3 spans 11 amino acids. The record originates from a study of T cells in Graves' hyperthyroidism and ophthalmopathy. Broader study findings: The model anticipated ophthalmopathy a median approximately 6.5 months pre-onset.

Sequencing was performed on peripheral blood or thyroid tissue (not recorded which). The chain carries TRBV29-1 and TRBJ1-1; no reliable D call. This sequence was found in an adult man with Graves' disease, either hyperthyroidism or ophthalmopathy (not recorded which). The CDR3 spells CSVDGKTEAFF. Here the CDR3 DNA reads TGCAGCGTTGACGGGAAGACTGAAGCTTTCTTT.